A single sample is the source of the 23 T cell receptor beta chains below, sequenced in a study of blood T cell repertoires in COVID-19. Clones were sequenced by immunoSEQ multiplex PCR, and TCRdb holds only the in-frame ones, with some missing. The sample carries about 59,000 clones, 90% recorded once. The specimen was peripheral blood. The source is a man older than 75 with acute or convalescent COVID-19.

The J gene is TRBJ1-2, the V gene TRBV19; 10 bases map to TRBD1. The CDR3 has 15 amino acids. The V gene end was trimmed by 6 bases and the J gene end by 8 bases; junction bases not matched to a gene: 12. Germline V lookup: CDR1 LNHDA, CDR2 SQIVND (reference sequence). CDR3 nucleotide sequence: TGTGCCAGTAGCCCGGGATCGGGACAGGGGCAAGGCTACACCTTC. It encodes CASSPGSGQGQGYTF. The full variable domain, its missing parts supplied by reference TRBV19 and TRBJ1-2, is DGGITQSPKYLFRKEGQNVTLSCEQNLNHDAMYWYRQDPGQGLRLIYYSQIVNDFQKGDIAEGYSVSREKKESFPLTVTSAQKNPTAFYLCASSPGSGQGQGYTFGSGTRLTVV.

This chain uses TRBV7-9 with TRBJ1-4, with TRBD1 identical over 7 bases. CDR1 is SEHNR, CDR2 FQNEAQ, per germline (reference sequence). J lost 8 bases, V lost 3 bases, and 9 bases had no gene match. The CDR3 extends over 15 amino acids. CDR3 amino acids: CASSLDDRVGEKLFF. DNA of the CDR3: TGTGCCAGCAGCTTGGACGACAGGGTGGGGGAAAAACTGTTTTTT.

The chain links TRBV7-9 to TRBJ2-5; 9 positions agree with TRBD1. CDR3 length equals 13 residues. CDR1 is SEHNR and CDR2 is FQNEAQ in the germline V gene (reference sequence). After removal of 5 bases from V and 4 bases from J, the junction contained 2 bases not matched to a gene. DNA of the CDR3: TGTGCCAGCAGCGCGACAGGGGGAGAGACCCAGTACTTC. Its protein product is CASSATGGETQYF.

The chain joins TRBV5-4 to TRBJ2-2; D call uncertain. This CDR3 spans 16 amino acids. Germline V gives CDR1 SGHNT, CDR2 YYREEE (reference sequence). V lost 4 bases, J lost 1 base, and 14 bases lay in between. CDR3 residues: CASSPRGSRNTGELFF. Written as DNA, the CDR3 is TGTGCCAGCAGCCCGCGAGGTAGTCGGAACACCGGGGAGCTGTTTTTT. The full variable domain, completed using reference TRBV5-4 and TRBJ2-2, is ETGVTQSPTHLIKTRGQQVTLRCSSQSGHNTVSWYQQALGQGPQFIFQYYREEENGRGNFPPRFSGLQFPNYSSELNVNALELDDSALYLCASSPRGSRNTGELFFGEGSRLTVL.

The chain employs TRBV30 and TRBJ1-6; D possibly corresponds to TRBD1 (6 bases). The CDR3 spans 14 residues. Germline CDR1 is GTSNPN and CDR2 is SVGIG (reference sequence). V lost 0 bases and J 8 bases, leaving 11 bases between the germline ends. The CDR3, as DNA: TGTGCCTGGAGTGTAAGGCAGGGGTATTCACCCCTCCACTTT. It yields the protein CAWSVRQGYSPLHF. The complete variable domain, with remaining parts taken from reference TRBV30 and TRBJ1-6, reads SQTIHQWPATLVQPVGSPLSLECTVEGTSNPNLYWYRQAAGRGLQLLFYSVGIGQISSEVPQNLSASRPQDRQFILSSKKLLLSDSGFYLCAWSVRQGYSPLHFGNGTRLTVT.

This rearrangement joins TRBV6-5 to TRBJ1-2, with a tentative D call TRBD1 (6 bases). The germline V and J ends were trimmed by 6 bases and 2 bases, with 13 bases remaining between them. This CDR3 is 14 amino acids long. In germline, CDR1 is MNHEY, CDR2 SVGAGI. The CDR3 loop is CASRDGQGNYGYTF. CDR3 DNA: TGTGCCAGCAGGGACGGGCAGGGGAACTATGGCTACACCTTC.

This clone was seen more than once but under ten times. The CDR3 nucleotides read TGCGCCAGCAGTGAGGGGGCAGCAGTCTCCTACGAGCAGTACTTC. This encodes CASSEGAAVSYEQYF. The V gene is TRBV10-1, the J gene TRBJ2-7, with D perhaps matching TRBD1 (5 bases). V was pared by 2 bases and J by 0 bases, with 11 bases between. In germline, CDR1 is WNHNN, CDR2 SYGVQD (reference sequence). This CDR3 region has 15 residues.

Remarks on this clone: The same CDR3 is also encoded by other DNA sequences in this sample. The V gene is TRBV5-1, the J gene TRBJ2-7; TRBD2 aligns across 13 bases. The CDR3 has 15 residues. V dropped 4 bases and J dropped 2; count of bases not matched to a gene: 3. Germline CDR1 and CDR2: SGHRS and YFSETQ. DNA for the CDR3: TGCGCCAGCAGCACGGGACTAGCGGGGCCCTACGAGCAGTACTTC. It specifies CASSTGLAGPYEQYF.

The V call is TRBV29-1, the J call TRBJ2-1, with 9 bases matching TRBD2. This CDR3 has 15 amino acids. Germline CDR1 SQVTM, CDR2 ANQGSEA. After removal of 6 bases from V and 6 bases from J, the junction contained 12 bases not matched to a gene. The CDR3 loop reads CSVPSGAPRGNEQFF. The CDR3, as DNA: TGCAGCGTCCCTAGCGGGGCCCCTCGGGGCAATGAGCAGTTCTTC.

This clone was picked up a small number of times. The gene calls are TRBV5-6 and TRBJ2-5, with D possibly matching TRBD1 (5 bases). CDR3 length: 15 residues. Trimming pared 1 base from V and 4 bases from J, leaving 14 bases between. Germline CDR1 SGHDT, CDR2 YYEEEE. CDR3 in DNA: TGTGCCAGCAGCTTGATCGTGGGGCGGAGAGAGACCCAGTACTTC. Protein product: CASSLIVGRRETQYF.

The V call is TRBV18, the J call TRBJ1-3; 7 bases are a match to TRBD1. The germline gives CDR1 KGHSH, CDR2 LQKENI. J lost 3 bases, V lost 4 bases, and 6 bases had no gene match. This CDR3 spans 15 amino acids. Here the CDR3 reads CASSRAGGSGNTIYF. In DNA, the CDR3 is TGTGCCAGCTCACGAGCAGGGGGAAGTGGAAACACCATATATTTT. The full variable domain, with the rest looked up from reference TRBV18 and TRBJ1-3, is NAGVMQNPRHLVRRRGQEARLRCSPMKGHSHVYWYRQLPEEGLKFMVYLQKENIIDESGMPKERFSAEFPKEGPSILRIQQVVRGDSAAYFCASSRAGGSGNTIYFGEGSWLTVV.

The V and J genes are TRBV2 and TRBJ1-3, with a weak D call TRBD1 (6 bases). This CDR3 spans 14 amino acids. Trimming took 1 base from V and 4 from J, leaving 8 bases between them. The germline CDR1 and CDR2 sequences are SNHLY and FYNNEI. The CDR3 DNA follows: TGTGCCAGCAGTGAAGGACAGGCGGGAAACACCATATATTTT. Translation gives CASSEGQAGNTIYF.

This chain joins TRBV6-6 and TRBJ1-5, with a weak D call TRBD1 (5 bases). V was pared by 4 bases and J by 8 bases, with 18 bases between. The CDR3 runs to 15 residues. Germline CDR1 is MNHNY and CDR2 is SVGAGI (reference sequence). The CDR3 coding sequence is TGTGCCAGCAGTTCCGGGACGAACTGGGGGGAGCCCCAGCATTTT. The encoded protein is CASSSGTNWGEPQHF.

The chain joins TRBV3-1 (or the pseudogene TRBV3-2) to TRBJ2-2; tentatively, D is TRBD1 (5 bases). Trimming stripped 5 bases from V and 1 base from J, with 8 bases between. Germline V gives CDR1 LGHDT, CDR2 YNNKEL (reference sequence). The CDR3 is made up of 14 amino acids. In nucleotides, the CDR3 is TGTGCCAGCAGCTCGCAGGGGAACACCGGGGAGCTGTTTTTT. Its translation is CASSSQGNTGELFF.

The rearrangement links TRBV5-1 to TRBJ2-3; 7 bases fit TRBD1. The CDR3 loop spans 15 amino acids. With 4 bases clipped from V and 5 bases from J, the junction kept 10 bases outside the gene matches. Germline assignment: CDR1 SGHRS and CDR2 YFSETQ. The CDR3 DNA sequence: TGCGCCAGCAGCCCTTTAGGGGGCCGGGGAGATACGCAGTATTTT. Protein: CASSPLGGRGDTQYF.

The chain has TRBV19 and TRBJ1-1; D is ambiguous. The CDR3 sequence is 14 residues long. Germline-derived CDR1 and CDR2 are LNHDA and SQIVND (reference sequence). V was clipped by 4 bases and J by 1 base, with 10 bases between them. The CDR3 reads CASSREQKNTEAFF. The DNA of the CDR3 is TGTGCCAGTAGTAGGGAGCAGAAGAACACTGAAGCTTTCTTT. The variable domain in full, completed from reference TRBV19 and TRBJ1-1, reads DGGITQSPKYLFRKEGQNVTLSCEQNLNHDAMYWYRQDPGQGLRLIYYSQIVNDFQKGDIAEGYSVSREKKESFPLTVTSAQKNPTAFYLCASSREQKNTEAFFGQGTRLTVV.

The chain links TRBV5-6 to TRBJ2-4; D may be TRBD2 (7 bases). Per the germline V gene, CDR1 is SGHDT and CDR2 is YYEEEE. V was pared by 4 bases and J by 8 bases, with 16 bases between. CDR3 length: 14 amino acids. The CDR3 sequence: CASSGLAAGDIQYF. The DNA for the CDR3 is TGTGCCAGCAGCGGCCTAGCGGCAGGGGACATTCAGTACTTC.

V gene TRBV5-4 combines with J gene TRBJ2-2, with 7 bases aligning to TRBD1. Trimming at V came to 3 bases and at J to 0 bases, leaving 2 bases not matched to a gene. This CDR3 region has 15 residues. Germline CDR1 SGHNT, CDR2 YYREEE (reference sequence). The chain's CDR3 is CASSWGTANTGELFF. The CDR3 bases are TGTGCCAGCAGCTGGGGGACAGCGAACACCGGGGAGCTGTTTTTT.

V and J are TRBV15 and TRBJ2-5; TRBD1 aligns across 12 bases. CDR1 and CDR2 from the germline V gene are LNHNV and YYDKDF (reference sequence). The CDR3 contains 17 residues. J gave up 5 bases and V 6 bases, and 13 bases lay outside the gene matches. CDR3 region: CATSTTPGQGAQETQYF. CDR3 nucleotides: TGTGCCACCAGTACAACACCGGGACAGGGGGCGCAGGAGACCCAGTACTTC.

The gene calls are TRBV5-1 and TRBJ2-6; D is perhaps TRBD1 (6 bases). V was clipped by 4 bases and J by 1 base, with 15 bases between them. Germline V gene sequence: CDR1 SGHRS, CDR2 YFSETQ. The CDR3 has 17 residues. CDR3 region: CASSPTGPSSGANVLTF. CDR3 DNA: TGCGCCAGCAGCCCGACAGGACCCTCATCTGGGGCCAACGTCCTGACTTTC.

V gene TRBV6-5 combines with J gene TRBJ1-2; D uncertain. The CDR3 has 11 residues. V dropped 2 bases and J dropped 8 bases, with 6 bases sitting between them. CDR1 is MNHEY and CDR2 is SVGAGI in the germline V gene. The CDR3 loop is CASSYAGGYTF. DNA for the CDR3: TGTGCCAGCAGTTACGCGGGGGGCTACACCTTC.

The V and J genes are TRBV28 and TRBJ2-5, with a weak D call TRBD1 (5 bases). CDR1 and CDR2 from the germline V gene are MDHEN and SYDVKM. This CDR3 is built from 13 residues. V dropped 5 bases and J dropped 1 base, with 8 bases sitting between them. The CDR3 DNA reads as TGTGCCAGCAGTCGACAGCTCCAAGAGACCCAGTACTTC. Its protein product is CASSRQLQETQYF.

This chain links TRBV7-2 with TRBJ1-1, with D maybe TRBD1 (6 bases). V lost 4 bases, J lost 5 bases, and 14 bases lay in between. Germline V gene lookup returns CDR1 SGHTA and CDR2 FQGNSA. The CDR3 covers 14 residues. CDR3 sequence (DNA): TGTGCCAGCAGCTCACAGGGAAGGAGGACTGAAGCTTTCTTT. This codes for CASSSQGRRTEAFF.